Included here is one TCR beta chain sequence, with context. This sample is drawn from a study of lymphopenia after photon versus proton radiotherapy. The V end lost 5 bases, the J end lost 9 bases, and 19 bases lay between the germline ends. CDR1 and CDR2 from the germline V gene are SGHTA and FQGTGA. CDR3 length equals 14 residues. Clones were sequenced by immunoSEQ multiplex PCR, and TCRdb holds only the in-frame ones, with some missing. Of about 30,000 clones in the sample, 87% were seen once. This chain joins TRBV7-3 and TRBJ2-5, with D perhaps matching TRBD1 or TRBD2 (6 bases each). The sample consisted of peripheral blood, taken from a patient treated with proton-based radiotherapy. The receptor's source is a woman aged 60 to 75 with cholangiocarcinoma. Some clones in this sample may be carry-over from other donors' samples. The CDR3: CASSPPGTGAAQYF. The CDR3 bases are TGTGCCAGCAGCCCCCCCGGGACGGGGGCTGCCCAGTACTTC.